These 32 T cell receptor beta chains were sequenced from one sample in a study of T-cell memory formation after mild COVID-19. TCRdb recomputed calls from the 5' RACE reads with MiXCR, one row per CDR3 protein. The sample yields some 300,000 distinct CDR3 sequences, under 25% seen once. Sequencing used PBMCs or a T cell subset sorted from them (not recorded which). These receptor sequences come from a man aged 18-30 years who had mild COVID-19 (a few samples of this study predate the infection). Cell type and time point are not known.

This clonotype has more than one count but fewer than ten. This chain's CDR3 is CASIRWGGGTDTQYF. The CDR3 nucleotides are TGTGCCAGCATCCGATGGGGGGGTGGCACAGATACGCAGTATTTT. The V and J genes are TRBV27 and TRBJ2-3; 7 bases agree with TRBD2. Trimming took 7 bases from V and 1 from J; bases not matched to a gene: 8. CDR3 length equals 15 residues. In germline, CDR1 is MNHEY, CDR2 SMNVEV (reference sequence).

This clonotype showed up just a few times. The rearrangement links TRBV7-2 to TRBJ1-2, with D possibly matching TRBD1 (6 bases). V was clipped by 5 bases and J by 4 bases, with 14 bases between them. The CDR3 totals 14 residues. Germline loops: CDR1 SGHTA, CDR2 FQGNSA. Here the CDR3 reads CASSINREGYGYTF. CDR3 DNA: TGTGCCAGCAGCATCAACAGGGAAGGCTATGGCTACACCTTC.

This clonotype has just a few counts. The genes are TRBV5-1 and TRBJ1-5, with no clear D. The V end lost 5 bases, the J end lost 0 bases, and 12 bases lay between the germline ends. In germline, CDR1 is SGHRS, CDR2 YFSETQ. This CDR3 contains 15 residues. The CDR3 is CASREGFNSNQPQHF. CDR3 DNA sequence: TGCGCCAGCAGGGAGGGCTTCAATAGCAATCAGCCCCAGCATTTT. The full variable domain, completed using reference TRBV5-1 and TRBJ1-5, is KAGVTQTPRYLIKTRGQQVTLSCSPISGHRSVSWYQQTPGQGLQFLFEYFSETQRNKGNFPGRFSGRQFSNSRSEMNVSTLELGDSALYLCASREGFNSNQPQHFGDGTRLSIL.

This clonotype was found a few times. The J gene is TRBJ2-1, the V gene TRBV7-9; 7 bases are shared with TRBD1. This CDR3 contains 14 residues. The J segment lost 7 bases and the V segment lost 5 bases, leaving 8 bases of the junction unmatched. The germline CDR1 and CDR2 sequences are SEHNR and FQNEAQ (reference sequence). CDR3 bases: TGTGCCAGCAGCGACTGGACAGGTCGGAATGAGCAGTTCTTC. Amino acids: CASSDWTGRNEQFF.

The chain links TRBV20-1 to TRBJ2-1; tentatively, D is TRBD2 (5 bases). The CDR3 runs 13 residues. The V gene's germline CDR1 is DFQATT and CDR2 SNEGSKA (reference sequence). Trimming cost V 3 bases and J 3 bases, with 9 bases left between them. CDR3 region: CSASITSYNEQFF. The CDR3 DNA reads TGCAGTGCTAGCATCACTAGCTACAATGAGCAGTTCTTC.

CDR3 sequence (DNA): TGTGCCAGCAGTTTGGGGCTAGTAATTGATACGCAGTATTTT. Protein: CASSLGLVIDTQYF. The chain recombines TRBV12-3 or TRBV12-4 with TRBJ2-3, with a tentative D call TRBD1 (5 bases). Trimming shortened V by 3 bases and J by 6 bases, and 13 bases separated the two germline ends. This CDR3 spans 14 amino acids.

The rearrangement joins TRBV5-1 to TRBJ2-3, with no clear D. V gave up 7 bases and J gave up 1 base, with 7 bases separating them. CDR1 and CDR2 (germline): SGHRS, YFSETQ. The CDR3 is 12 residues long. This CDR3 reads CASGERTDTQYF. CDR3 DNA sequence: TGCGCCAGCGGCGAGCGCACAGATACGCAGTATTTT.

This clonotype was recorded a few times. The chain links TRBV6-2 or TRBV6-3 to TRBJ2-7, with a tentative D call TRBD1 (6 bases). The CDR3 runs 14 residues. V was shortened by 2 bases and J by 3 bases, with 11 bases between the two germline ends. Per germline, CDR1 MNHEY and CDR2 SVGEGT. CDR3 nucleotide sequence: TGTGCCAGCAGTTACAGGCAGGGGAACTACGAGCAGTACTTC. This encodes CASSYRQGNYEQYF.

In its sample, this clonotype was seen a few times. The rearrangement joins TRBV12-3 or TRBV12-4 to TRBJ1-2; 7 bases are a match to TRBD1. V lost 2 bases to trimming and J lost 4 bases; unmatched junction nucleotides: 7. The CDR3 is 15 amino acids. The CDR3 protein is CASSLTTGDPYGYTF. CDR3 DNA: TGTGCCAGCAGTTTAACAACAGGGGATCCCTATGGCTACACCTTC.

The chain's CDR3 is CASSLSPGGSYEQYF. CDR3 sequence (DNA): TGCGCCAGCAGCTTGTCTCCGGGGGGATCCTACGAGCAGTACTTC. The rearrangement joins TRBV5-1 to TRBJ2-7, with 7 bases lining up with TRBD2. Trimming at V came to 1 base and at J to 1 base, leaving 5 bases not matched to a gene. Germline V gene lookup returns CDR1 SGHRS and CDR2 YFSETQ. The CDR3 consists of 15 residues.

The rearrangement joins TRBV9 to TRBJ2-7; 8 positions match TRBD2. The CDR3 has 14 amino acids. CDR1 and CDR2 (germline): SGDLS, YYNGEE. J gave up 6 bases and V 3 bases, and 8 bases lay outside the gene matches. In DNA form, the CDR3 reads TGTGCCAGCAGCGCGAGCCCCGGGACTAGCGAGCAGTACTTC. Translation gives CASSASPGTSEQYF.

This chain joins TRBV29-1 and TRBJ2-5, with D possibly called TRBD1 or TRBD2 (6 bases each). The CDR3 spans 12 residues. Trimming left V 4 bases short and J 4 bases short, with 10 bases between. Germline CDR1 reads SQVTM; CDR2 reads ANQGSEA. CDR3 nucleotide sequence: TGCAGCGTTGGAAAGGGGGGAGAGACCCAGTACTTC. Amino acids: CSVGKGGETQYF.

The table lists this clonotype with a few counts. The chain is built from TRBV7-9 and TRBJ1-5; D ambiguous. Germline V lookup: CDR1 SEHNR, CDR2 FQNEAQ (reference sequence). The CDR3 has 12 residues. The V end lost 5 bases, the J end lost 5 bases, and 7 bases lay between the germline ends. CDR3 sequence: CASSPWDQPQHF. The CDR3, as DNA: TGTGCCAGCAGCCCCTGGGATCAGCCCCAGCATTTT.

This clonotype was detected ten times or more. The chain carries TRBV7-9 and TRBJ1-6, with 9 bases identical to TRBD1. The CDR3 has 15 residues. Unmatched junction bases numbered 8, after V lost 10 bases and J lost 4 bases. The V gene's germline CDR1 is SEHNR and CDR2 FQNEAQ (reference sequence). The DNA of the CDR3 is TGTGCCATCGGATCCGGGACAGGGTATAATTCACCCCTCCACTTT. Translating it yields CAIGSGTGYNSPLHF. The full variable domain, rest sourced from reference TRBV7-9 and TRBJ1-6, is DTGVSQNPRHKITKRGQNVTFRCDPISEHNRLYWYRQTLGQGPEFLTYFQNEAQLEKSRLLSDRFSAERPKGSFSTLEIQRTEQGDSAMYLCAIGSGTGYNSPLHFGNGTRLTVT.

The gene calls are TRBV6-5 and TRBJ1-2; no firm D call. CDR1 is MNHEY, CDR2 SVGAGI, per germline. V was shortened by 6 bases and J by 7 bases, with 12 bases between the two germline ends. The CDR3 covers 12 residues. For the CDR3, the DNA is TGTGCCAGCAGCTCCATTTCAGGTGGCTACACCTTC. Encoded protein: CASSSISGGYTF.

This clonotype showed up many times. The chain is built from TRBV7-8 and TRBJ2-5; D is undetermined. Germline V gives CDR1 SGHVS, CDR2 FQNEAQ. Trimming removed 4 bases from V and 0 bases from J, with 3 bases in between. This CDR3 contains 12 residues. In DNA form, the CDR3 reads TGTGCCAGCAGCTGGTACCAAGAGACCCAGTACTTC. Translated: CASSWYQETQYF.

This clonotype came up a few times. The V call is TRBV24-1, the J call TRBJ1-1, with unresolved D. The CDR3 length is 14 residues. Germline lookup yields CDR1 KGHDR and CDR2 SFDVKD. V lost 3 bases and J 10 bases, leaving 17 bases between the germline ends. The CDR3 DNA follows: TGTGCCACCAGTGATCTTGACTTGGAACGGGGAGCTTTCTTT. Its translation: CATSDLDLERGAFF.

This clonotype appeared a few times. V gene TRBV24-1 combines with J gene TRBJ2-1, with 9 bases identical to TRBD1. V trimming: 4 bases; J trimming: 6 bases; junction bases outside the gene matches: 6. The germline V gene encodes CDR1 KGHDR and CDR2 SFDVKD. The CDR3 covers 15 residues. This CDR3 is CATSDPGTGTNEQFF. The DNA for the CDR3 is TGTGCCACCAGTGACCCCGGGACAGGGACCAATGAGCAGTTCTTC.

This clonotype occurred a few times. The J gene is TRBJ1-2, the V gene TRBV7-9; D remains ambiguous. Deletions cut 5 bases from V and 5 bases from J, with 15 bases between. There are 14 residues in the CDR3. Germline V gene data show CDR1 as SEHNR and CDR2 as FQNEAQ (reference sequence). In nucleotides, the CDR3 is TGTGCCAGCAGCCCTCGCGCAGTGGGTTATGGCTACACCTTC. Its translation is CASSPRAVGYGYTF.

This clonotype was picked up a small number of times. The chain uses TRBV12-3 or TRBV12-4 and TRBJ2-5; D is unclear. The CDR3 loop spans 13 amino acids. Trimming cost V 3 bases and J 1 base, with 6 bases left between them. CDR3 in DNA: TGTGCCAGCAGTTTTAGCACCCAAGAGACCCAGTACTTC. The encoded protein is CASSFSTQETQYF.

The V and J genes are TRBV6-1 and TRBJ2-7; 9 bases match TRBD1. There are 14 residues in the CDR3. Germline loops: CDR1 MNHNS, CDR2 SASEGT. The trim removed 6 bases at V and 3 bases at J, leaving 6 bases unmatched. The CDR3: CASRTGGTRYEQYF. Written as DNA, the CDR3 is TGTGCCAGCAGGACAGGGGGGACGCGCTACGAGCAGTACTTC.

This clonotype has more than one count but fewer than ten. The chain has TRBV4-1 and TRBJ1-2; 7 nucleotides agree with TRBD1. Trimming took 1 base from V and 5 from J; bases not matched to a gene: 7. The CDR3 contains 15 residues. Looked up from germline, CDR1 is MGHRA and CDR2 is YSYEKL. The CDR3 region has the DNA TGCGCCAGCAGCCAAGTTCCGGGACAGATATATGGCTACACCTTC. Translated: CASSQVPGQIYGYTF.

This chain connects TRBV27 to TRBJ1-6; no firm D call. Germline V gene sequence: CDR1 MNHEY, CDR2 SMNVEV (reference sequence). The ends were cut back, 0 bases at V and 9 bases at J, with 9 bases in the middle. The CDR3 is 14 amino acids. CDR3 bases: TGTGCCAGCAGTTTATCGGGCCCAGGTTCACCCCTCCACTTT. Translating it yields CASSLSGPGSPLHF.

The chain employs TRBV2 and TRBJ2-2, with 7 bases fitting TRBD1. The CDR3 length is 12 residues. V was clipped by 6 bases and J by 7 bases; unmatched bases: 2. The germline V gene has CDR1 SNHLY and CDR2 FYNNEI. CDR3 in DNA: TGTGCCAGCAGGACAGGGATCGGGGAGCTGTTTTTT. Residues: CASRTGIGELFF.

This clonotype was seen only a few times. The chain combines TRBV5-1 with TRBJ2-2; D perhaps matches TRBD2 (5 bases). Per germline, CDR1 SGHRS and CDR2 YFSETQ. This CDR3 region has 15 residues. Trimming took off 4 bases at V and 7 bases at J, with 17 bases between the two ends. CDR3 sequence reads: CASSPLTGVGGELFF. The DNA for the CDR3 is TGCGCCAGCAGCCCGTTGACCGGGGTTGGCGGGGAGCTGTTTTTT.

This clonotype was counted between two and nine times. The rearrangement links TRBV3-1 to TRBJ2-1, with TRBD2 matching over 9 bases. The V gene's germline CDR1 is LGHDT and CDR2 YNNKEL (reference sequence). The CDR3 totals 14 residues. After removal of 6 bases from V and 14 bases from J, the junction contained 14 bases not matched to a gene. The CDR3 loop reads CASSPTAGGREEFF. The CDR3 DNA reads TGTGCCAGCAGTCCAACGGCGGGGGGGAGAGAGGAGTTCTTC.

This clonotype occurred a few times. The chain is built from TRBV12-3 or TRBV12-4 and TRBJ2-5; a weak D match, TRBD2 (5 bases). The V end was cut by 7 bases, the J end by 4 bases, with 10 bases between. CDR3 length: 12 amino acids. Here the CDR3 reads CASKRGLETQYF. CDR3 DNA: TGTGCCAGCAAGAGAGGGTTAGAGACCCAGTACTTC.

This clonotype was observed a few times. V and J are TRBV5-1 and TRBJ2-1; 11 nucleotides match TRBD1. The V segment lost 4 bases and the J segment 2 bases; nucleotides outside the gene matches: 2. CDR3 size: 15 residues. Looked up from germline, CDR1 is SGHRS and CDR2 is YFSETQ. The CDR3 DNA sequence: TGCGCCAGCAGCGGGACAGGGGGGACCTACAATGAGCAGTTCTTC. Protein product: CASSGTGGTYNEQFF.

The chain links TRBV12-3 or TRBV12-4 to TRBJ2-2, with 10 bases that match TRBD2. The ends lost 8 bases at V and 7 bases at J; junction bases unmatched: 7. CDR3 length: 14 residues. DNA of the CDR3: TGTGCCAGCCGAGCGGGGGGGCTTGGCGGGGAGCTGTTTTTT. Protein: CASRAGGLGGELFF.

The V gene is TRBV29-1, the J gene TRBJ1-1, with a possible D match to TRBD1 (6 bases). CDR3 length: 12 amino acids. CDR1 is SQVTM, CDR2 ANQGSEA, per germline. This CDR3 reads CIALGGRTEAFF. The CDR3 DNA is TGCATCGCCCTCGGGGGGCGTACTGAAGCTTTCTTT.

This chain uses TRBV12-3 or TRBV12-4 with TRBJ1-2; D is perhaps TRBD1 (5 bases). The CDR3 runs 13 residues. V lost 6 bases to trimming and J lost 8 bases, with 16 bases between them. The CDR3 bases are TGTGCCAGCAGCCCATCGTGGGGGTCGGGCTACACCTTC. Its translation: CASSPSWGSGYTF.

This clonotype was recorded a few times. The chain employs TRBV5-1 and TRBJ2-1, with D possibly TRBD2 on 6 matching bases. V was pared by 7 bases and J by 7 bases, with 15 bases between. Per germline, CDR1 SGHRS and CDR2 YFSETQ. CDR3 length: 13 amino acids. DNA for the CDR3: TGCGCCAGCCAGGCCGGAGGGCGTAATGAGCAGTTCTTC. Protein sequence: CASQAGGRNEQFF.